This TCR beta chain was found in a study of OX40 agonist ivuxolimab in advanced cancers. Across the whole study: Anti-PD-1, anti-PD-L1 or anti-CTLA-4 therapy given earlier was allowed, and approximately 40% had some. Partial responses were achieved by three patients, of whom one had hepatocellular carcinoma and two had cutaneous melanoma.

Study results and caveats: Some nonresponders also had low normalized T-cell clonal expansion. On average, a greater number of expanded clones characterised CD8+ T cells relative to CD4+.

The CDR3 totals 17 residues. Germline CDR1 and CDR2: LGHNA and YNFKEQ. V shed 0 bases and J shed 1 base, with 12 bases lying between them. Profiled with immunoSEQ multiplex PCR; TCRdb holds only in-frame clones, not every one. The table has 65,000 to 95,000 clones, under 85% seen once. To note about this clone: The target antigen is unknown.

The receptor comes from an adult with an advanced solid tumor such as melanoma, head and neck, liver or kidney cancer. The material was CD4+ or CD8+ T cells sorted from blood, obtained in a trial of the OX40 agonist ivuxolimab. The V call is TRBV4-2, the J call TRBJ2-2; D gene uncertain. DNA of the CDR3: TGTGCCAGCAGCCAAGAAAGTCCAAGTCTGAACACCGGGGAGCTGTTTTTT. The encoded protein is CASSQESPSLNTGELFF.